These 22 T cell receptor beta chains share one sample of origin, sequenced in a study of cytomegalovirus exposure and HLA in healthy donors. The PCR made use of 60 Vbeta and 13 Jbeta primers. Generated by immunoSEQ multiplex PCR, the TCRdb table keeps only in-frame clones and is missing some. Here the sample spans about 130,000 clones, approximately 82% being singletons. The sequencing sample was made of PBMCs. The receptors derive from a boy aged 2-9 years in good health and CMV-seronegative.

This rearrangement joins TRBV15 to TRBJ2-1; 8 nucleotides line up with TRBD1. The CDR3 runs to 16 residues. The germline gives CDR1 LNHNV, CDR2 YYDKDF (reference sequence). Trimming removed 0 bases from V and 8 bases from J; junction bases left unmatched: 9. CDR3 sequence reads: CATSRDNLAGGDEQFF. The CDR3 DNA reads TGTGCCACCAGCAGAGACAACTTAGCAGGGGGCGATGAGCAGTTCTTC.

Notes on this clone: Germline is not matched at one junction end, which may reflect a read error. V and J are TRBV6-1 and TRBJ1-2; perhaps TRBD1 as D (6 bases). The CDR3 loop spans 14 amino acids. Germline V gene lookup returns CDR1 MNHNS and CDR2 SASEGT. For the CDR3, the DNA is TGTGCCAGCAGTGAAATCTTGGAGTCAACAGGGCCCTCCTTC. Translation: CASSEILESTGPSF.

The chain employs TRBV6-4 and TRBJ2-3; 15 bases are shared with TRBD2. Losses at the gene ends were 5 bases for V and 2 bases for J; bases not matched to a gene: 5. The CDR3 runs to 17 residues. Germline CDR1 is MRHNA and CDR2 is SNTAGT. CDR3 amino acids: CASSPGLAGGPTDTQYF. As DNA, the CDR3 is TGTGCCAGCAGTCCCGGACTAGCGGGGGGGCCCACAGATACGCAGTATTTT.

The genes are TRBV29-1 and TRBJ2-3, with 9 bases matching TRBD1. CDR1 and CDR2 (germline): SQVTM, ANQGSEA. The CDR3 spans 15 residues. Germline trimming cut 6 bases from V and 2 bases from J; bases unmatched to any gene: 9. The CDR3 DNA sequence: TGCAGCGTGGTATCGGGACAGGGAATCACAGATACGCAGTATTTT. It is translated as CSVVSGQGITDTQYF.

The chain is built from TRBV7-9 and TRBJ1-5; no firm D call. V lost 4 bases and J 6 bases, leaving 13 bases between the germline ends. This CDR3 has 14 amino acids. Germline loops: CDR1 SEHNR, CDR2 FQNEAQ (reference sequence). Written as DNA, the CDR3 is TGTGCCAGCAGCTCTACAGAGGGTGGTCAGCCCCAGCATTTT. It specifies CASSSTEGGQPQHF. Using reference TRBV7-9 and TRBJ1-5 for the parts outside the CDR3, the full variable domain is DTGVSQNPRHKITKRGQNVTFRCDPISEHNRLYWYRQTLGQGPEFLTYFQNEAQLEKSRLLSDRFSAERPKGSFSTLEIQRTEQGDSAMYLCASSSTEGGQPQHFGDGTRLSIL.

This chain connects TRBV19 to TRBJ2-2; D might be TRBD2 (6 bases). This CDR3 region has 13 residues. V was cut by 8 bases and J by 4 bases, with 11 bases left in between. Germline loops: CDR1 LNHDA, CDR2 SQIVND (reference sequence). DNA of the CDR3: TGTGCCAGTCGGGGAGGCGGCACCGGGGAGCTGTTTTTT. Amino acids: CASRGGGTGELFF.

The J gene is TRBJ1-4, the V gene TRBV2, with TRBD1 identical over 7 bases. With V trimmed by 7 bases and J by 3 bases, 8 bases remained unmatched. The CDR3 consists of 15 residues. From germline, CDR1 is SNHLY and CDR2 FYNNEI. The CDR3 region is CASTRDRAANEKLFF. CDR3 bases: TGTGCCAGCACACGAGACAGGGCGGCTAATGAAAAACTGTTTTTT.

The J gene is TRBJ1-2, the V gene TRBV5-4; D is undetermined. The CDR3 consists of 14 residues. V lost 3 bases and J lost 2, with 11 bases in between. Germline V lookup: CDR1 SGHNT, CDR2 YYREEE (reference sequence). DNA of the CDR3: TGTGCCAGCAGCTCGGGATCCCGCAACTATGGCTACACCTTC. Translation gives CASSSGSRNYGYTF.

This clone is a singleton in its sample. V is TRBV27 and J is TRBJ2-2; D is undetermined. This CDR3 region has 12 residues. From germline, CDR1 is MNHEY and CDR2 SMNVEV (reference sequence). The ends were cut back, 3 bases at V and 6 bases at J, with 5 bases in the middle. Here the CDR3 reads CASSLSAGELFF. The CDR3 DNA reads as TGTGCCAGCAGTTTGAGTGCCGGGGAGCTGTTTTTT.

The rearrangement joins TRBV5-4 to TRBJ2-7, with D tentatively TRBD2 (5 bases). CDR1 and CDR2 from the germline V gene are SGHNT and YYREEE (reference sequence). The V end was cut by 3 bases, the J end by 2 bases, with 12 bases between. This CDR3 is built from 14 residues. The DNA of the CDR3 is TGTGCCAGCAGCTACGGACTGTCTACCTACGAGCAGTACGTC. It translates to CASSYGLSTYEQYV.

This chain joins TRBV15 and TRBJ2-3; a possible D gene is TRBD2 (5 bases). V lost 4 bases to trimming and J lost 1 base, with 9 bases between them. CDR3 size: 14 residues. Germline CDR1 reads LNHNV; CDR2 reads YYDKDF (reference sequence). The CDR3 region has the DNA TGTGCCACCAGCATGGCGCGGGGCACAGATACGCAGTATTTT. Residues: CATSMARGTDTQYF.

V is TRBV5-1 and J is TRBJ1-2; 9 positions agree with TRBD1. The V gene's germline CDR1 is SGHRS and CDR2 YFSETQ. Trimming took 2 bases from V and 4 from J; bases not matched to a gene: 9. The CDR3 is made up of 16 amino acids. CDR3 nucleotides: TGCGCCAGCAGCTTTGCGGGGACAGGGTCTGGCTATGGCTACACCTTC. This sequence encodes CASSFAGTGSGYGYTF.

The chain couples TRBV6-5 to TRBJ1-1; no clear D. The CDR3 extends over 15 amino acids. The germline V gene has CDR1 MNHEY and CDR2 SVGAGI. Deletions cut 4 bases from V and 1 base from J, with 13 bases between. CDR3 nucleotide sequence: TGTGCCAGCAGTTCGCCACGCTCAGAGAACACTGAAGCTTTCTTT. Protein product: CASSSPRSENTEAFF.

This chain joins TRBV25-1 and TRBJ2-5, with D unresolved. The DNA end lines up better with TRBJ2-7; the J call may be wrong. CDR1 and CDR2 (germline): MGHDK, SYGVNS. There are 14 residues in the CDR3. The CDR3 DNA is TGTGCCAGCAGTGATAATTATTTGAGATACGAGCAGTACTTC. This translates into CASSDNYLRYEQYF.

The chain employs TRBV9 and TRBJ1-4, with a weak D call TRBD1 (6 bases). Germline assignment: CDR1 SGDLS and CDR2 YYNGEE. V was pared by 7 bases and J by 7 bases, with 14 bases between. The length of the CDR3 is 13 residues. The CDR3 loop is CASGGAGSEKLFF. CDR3 nucleotides: TGTGCCAGCGGGGGGGCAGGGAGTGAAAAACTGTTTTTT. Complete variable domain (other parts from reference TRBV9 and TRBJ1-4): DSGVTQTPKHLITATGQRVTLRCSPRSGDLSVYWYQQSLDQGLQFLIQYYNGEERAKGNILERFSAQQFPDLHSELNLSSLELGDSALYFCASGGAGSEKLFFGSGTQLSVL.

V usage is TRBV13 and J usage is TRBJ1-4; 11 nucleotides match TRBD1. The CDR3 covers 14 residues. CDR1 and CDR2 (germline): PRHDT, FYEKMQ (reference sequence). V dropped 4 bases and J dropped 12; count of bases not matched to a gene: 7. The CDR3: CASSSRTGGRELFF. CDR3 DNA sequence: TGTGCCAGCAGCTCCAGGACAGGGGGCAGAGAACTGTTTTTT.

This clone was seen a few times. The rearrangement joins TRBV9 to TRBJ1-6, with unresolved D. This CDR3 region has 14 residues. V was clipped by 0 bases and J by 4 bases, with 5 bases between them. CDR1 and CDR2 (germline): SGDLS, YYNGEE. CDR3: CASSVGTYNSPLHF. The CDR3 nucleotides read TGTGCCAGCAGCGTAGGGACTTATAATTCACCCCTCCACTTT.

The chain is built from TRBV27 and TRBJ1-2, with 8 bases lining up with TRBD1. From germline, CDR1 is MNHEY and CDR2 SMNVEV (reference sequence). Unmatched junction bases numbered 4, after V lost 3 bases and J lost 1 base. CDR3 length: 15 residues. The CDR3 region is CASSFGTGDNYGYTF. DNA for the CDR3: TGTGCCAGCAGTTTCGGGACAGGCGATAACTATGGCTACACCTTC.

Note on this clone: Other DNA sequences in the sample encode the same CDR3. The J gene is TRBJ2-1, the V gene TRBV7-2, with TRBD1 as a possible D gene (5 bases). The germline CDR1 and CDR2 sequences are SGHTA and FQGNSA. The CDR3 totals 15 residues. With 1 base removed from V and 2 bases from J, the gap between germline ends came to 9 bases. The DNA of the CDR3 is TGTGCCAGCAGCTTAGAGCAGGGCCCCTACAATGAGCAGTTCTTC. It translates to CASSLEQGPYNEQFF.

The table lists this clone with a few counts. The V and J genes are TRBV6-5 and TRBJ2-7, with D hard to call. V was clipped by 2 bases and J by 5 bases, with 13 bases between them. This CDR3 has 14 amino acids. CDR1 MNHEY and CDR2 SVGAGI come from the germline V gene. The CDR3 loop reads CASSYQSETNEQYF. The CDR3 DNA reads as TGTGCCAGCAGTTACCAGTCGGAAACTAACGAGCAGTACTTC.

This clone appeared once. The chain combines TRBV7-2 with TRBJ2-1; D perhaps matches TRBD2 (6 bases). This CDR3 is 11 amino acids long. Germline loops: CDR1 SGHTA, CDR2 FQGNSA. Trimming left V 5 bases short and J 9 bases short, with 8 bases between. CDR3 in amino acids: CASSRGSEQFF. The CDR3 nucleotides are TGTGCCAGCAGCCGGGGGAGTGAGCAGTTCTTC. The full variable domain, rest sourced from reference TRBV7-2 and TRBJ2-1, is GAGVSQSPSNKVTEKGKDVELRCDPISGHTALYWYRQSLGQGLEFLIYFQGNSAPDKSGLPSDRFSAERTGGSVSTLTIQRTQQEDSAVYLCASSRGSEQFFGPGTRLTVL.

This chain uses TRBV11-1 with TRBJ1-2; no firm D call. This CDR3 comprises 14 residues. Per germline, CDR1 SGHAT and CDR2 FQDESV (reference sequence). V was cut by 3 bases and J by 3 bases, with 11 bases left in between. The CDR3 is CASSLGGSHYGYTF. The CDR3 DNA is TGTGCCAGCAGCTTGGGAGGGTCTCACTATGGCTACACCTTC.